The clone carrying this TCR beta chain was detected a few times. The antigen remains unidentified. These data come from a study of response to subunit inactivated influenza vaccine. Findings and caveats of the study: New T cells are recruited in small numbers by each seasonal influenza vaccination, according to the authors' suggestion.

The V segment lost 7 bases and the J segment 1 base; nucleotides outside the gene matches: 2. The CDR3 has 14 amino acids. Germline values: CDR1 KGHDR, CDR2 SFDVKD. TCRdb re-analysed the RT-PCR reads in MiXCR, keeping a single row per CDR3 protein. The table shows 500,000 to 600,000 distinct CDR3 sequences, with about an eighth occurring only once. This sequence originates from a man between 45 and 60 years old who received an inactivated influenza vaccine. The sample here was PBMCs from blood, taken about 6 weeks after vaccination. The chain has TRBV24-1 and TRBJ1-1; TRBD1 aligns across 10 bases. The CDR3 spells CATRTGGRNTEAFF. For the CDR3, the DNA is TGTGCCACCAGGACAGGGGGCAGGAACACTGAAGCTTTCTTT.